This TCR beta chain comes out of a study of CD8+ T cells in alopecia areata. The treatment here: oral pan-JAK inhibitor, 5-10 mg twice daily. Study-level findings and limits: Higher clonality and more expanded CD8+ clones appeared in lesional than normal scalp.

RNA was isolated and reverse transcribed to cDNA, the sequencing template. Some clones are missing from TCRdb's copy, which holds only in-frame ones; the method was immunoSEQ multiplex PCR. The sample includes under 200,000 clones, less than 80% of them seen just once. Germline loops: CDR1 SQVTM, CDR2 ANQGSEA. The germline V and J ends were trimmed by 5 bases and 0 bases, with 14 bases remaining between them. The CDR3 loop spans 14 amino acids. Turning to this clone: What it binds is unknown.

The chain carries TRBV29-1 and TRBJ2-7; D remains ambiguous. The starting material was CD4+ T cells sorted from blood, obtained at week 24, from a patient treated with tofacitinib. This TCR was recovered from a human donor with alopecia areata. DNA for the CDR3: TGCAGCGTTTCAGTGGGTTCCGGCTCCTACGAGCAGTACTTC. Translation: CSVSVGSGSYEQYF.